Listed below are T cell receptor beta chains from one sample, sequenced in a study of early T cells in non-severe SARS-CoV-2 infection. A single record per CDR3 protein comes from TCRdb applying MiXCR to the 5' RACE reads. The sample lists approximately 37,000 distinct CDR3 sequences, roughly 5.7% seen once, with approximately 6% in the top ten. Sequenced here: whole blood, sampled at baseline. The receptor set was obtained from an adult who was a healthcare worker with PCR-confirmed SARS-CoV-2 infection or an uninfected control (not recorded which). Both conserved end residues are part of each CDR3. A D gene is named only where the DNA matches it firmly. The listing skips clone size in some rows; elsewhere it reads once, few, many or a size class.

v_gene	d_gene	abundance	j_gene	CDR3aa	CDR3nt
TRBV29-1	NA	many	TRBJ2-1	CSKMGGANEQFF	TGCAGTAAAATGGGGGGGGCTAATGAGCAGTTCTTC
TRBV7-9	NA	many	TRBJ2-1	CASSLDLARGEQFF	TGTGCCAGCAGCTTAGATCTGGCGAGGGGTGAGCAGTTCTTC
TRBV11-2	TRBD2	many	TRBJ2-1	CASSLGTSGRSSYNEQFF	TGTGCCAGCAGCTTAGGGACTAGCGGAAGGAGCTCCTACAATGAGCAGTTCTTC
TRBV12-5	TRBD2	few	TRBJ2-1	CASGSMTSGGYNEQFF	TGTGCTAGTGGTTCGATGACTAGCGGGGGTTATAATGAGCAGTTCTTC
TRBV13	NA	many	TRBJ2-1	CASSGSHEGSYNEQFF	TGTGCCAGCAGCGGCTCGCACGAGGGTTCCTACAATGAGCAGTTCTTC
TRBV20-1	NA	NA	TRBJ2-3	CSARAGSRNTDTQYF	TGCAGTGCTAGAGCCGGGTCCCGCAACACAGATACGCAGTATTTT
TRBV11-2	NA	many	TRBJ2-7	CASAGGLGYEQYF	TGTGCCAGCGCCGGGGGGCTGGGTTACGAGCAGTACTTC
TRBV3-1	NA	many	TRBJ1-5	CASSRDGGAQPQHF	TGTGCCAGCAGCAGGGACGGCGGGGCCCAGCCCCAGCATTTT
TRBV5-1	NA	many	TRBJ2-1	CASSFGGSRIVDEQFF	TGCGCCAGCAGTTTTGGTGGGAGCCGAATAGTAGATGAGCAGTTCTTC
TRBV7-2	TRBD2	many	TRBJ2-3	CASSLLAGAADTQYF	TGTGCCAGCAGCTTACTGGCGGGAGCCGCAGATACGCAGTATTTT
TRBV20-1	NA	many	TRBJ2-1	CSARDEPLDGGEQFF	TGCAGTGCTAGAGATGAGCCGTTGGACGGCGGTGAGCAGTTCTTC
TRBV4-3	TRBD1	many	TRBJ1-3	CASSPLLTGAGNTIYF	TGCGCCAGCAGCCCCCTCTTGACAGGGGCCGGAAACACCATATATTTT
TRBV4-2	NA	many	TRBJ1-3	CASSLTDAGNTIYF	TGTGCCAGCAGCCTCACGGACGCTGGAAACACCATATATTTT
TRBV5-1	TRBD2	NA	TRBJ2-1	CASSLDLSGRDTEQFF	TGCGCCAGCAGCTTGGATCTCAGCGGGAGGGACACTGAGCAGTTCTTC
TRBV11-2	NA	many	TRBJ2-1	CASSLELSMPYNEQFF	TGTGCCAGCAGCTTAGAGTTGAGCATGCCCTACAATGAGCAGTTCTTC
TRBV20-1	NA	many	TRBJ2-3	CSAGGGHTDTQYF	TGCAGTGCTGGGGGGGGGCACACAGATACGCAGTATTTT
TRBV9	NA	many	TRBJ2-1	CASSPYPLASLDNEQFF	TGTGCCAGCAGCCCCTACCCTCTAGCGAGCCTTGACAATGAGCAGTTCTTC
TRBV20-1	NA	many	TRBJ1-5	CSAREVLQVNQPQHF	TGCAGTGCTAGAGAAGTTCTGCAGGTCAATCAGCCCCAGCATTTT
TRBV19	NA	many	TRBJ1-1	CASSIGGPGSEAFF	TGTGCCAGTAGTATAGGAGGCCCGGGATCTGAAGCTTTCTTT
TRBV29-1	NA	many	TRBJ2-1	CSEGIGSYNEQFF	TGCAGCGAGGGAATTGGGTCCTACAATGAGCAGTTCTTC
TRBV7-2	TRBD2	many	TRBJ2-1	CASTNAGGVYNEQFF	TGTGCCAGCACTAACGCGGGAGGGGTCTACAATGAGCAGTTCTTC
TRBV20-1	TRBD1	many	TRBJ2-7	CSANPGQNSYEQYF	TGCAGTGCTAACCCGGGACAGAACTCCTACGAGCAGTACTTC
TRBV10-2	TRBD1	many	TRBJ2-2	CASSEQGELGELFF	TGCGCCAGCAGTGAGCAGGGGGAACTCGGGGAGCTGTTTTTT
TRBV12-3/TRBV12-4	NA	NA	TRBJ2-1	CASSRPSVDYRSYNEQFF	TGTGCCAGCAGTCGGCCCTCCGTGGACTACCGCTCCTACAATGAGCAGTTCTTC
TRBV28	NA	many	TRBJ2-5	CASSPQGGRETQYF	TGTGCCAGCAGTCCCCAAGGGGGGCGGGAGACCCAGTACTTC
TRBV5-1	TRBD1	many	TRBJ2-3	CASSLGPGQGTDTQYF	TGCGCCAGCAGCTTGGGACCGGGACAGGGAACCGATACGCAGTATTTT
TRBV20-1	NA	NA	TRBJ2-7	CSANRDPDEQYF	TGCAGTGCCAACAGGGACCCCGACGAGCAGTACTTC
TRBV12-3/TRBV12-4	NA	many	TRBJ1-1	CASSLTVYTEAFF	TGTGCCAGCAGTTTAACAGTTTACACTGAAGCTTTCTTT
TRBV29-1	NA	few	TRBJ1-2	CSVEVRHGYGYTF	TGCAGCGTTGAAGTCCGCCATGGCTATGGCTACACCTTC
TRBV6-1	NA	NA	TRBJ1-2	CASSERGTTNYGYTF	TGTGCCAGCAGTGAGCGCGGAACTACTAACTATGGCTACACCTTC
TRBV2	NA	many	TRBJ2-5	CARGAPLGTQYF	TGTGCCAGGGGGGCCCCCTTGGGGACCCAGTACTTC
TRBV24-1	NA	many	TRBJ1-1	CATTTPGRVPNTEAFF	TGTGCCACCACCACCCCAGGTCGGGTCCCGAACACTGAAGCTTTCTTT
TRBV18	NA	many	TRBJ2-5	CASSAGPQETQYF	TGTGCCAGCTCGGCCGGGCCACAAGAGACCCAGTACTTC
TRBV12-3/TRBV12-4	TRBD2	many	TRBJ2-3	CASSPGLAGVSTQYF	TGTGCCAGCAGTCCCGGACTAGCGGGAGTCAGCACGCAGTATTTT
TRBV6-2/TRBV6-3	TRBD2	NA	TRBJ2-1	CASSLAGDLEQFF	TGTGCCAGCAGTTTAGCGGGAGATCTTGAGCAGTTCTTC
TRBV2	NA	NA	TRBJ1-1	CASSDAGVGMNTEAFF	TGTGCCAGCAGTGATGCCGGGGTTGGGATGAACACTGAAGCTTTCTTT
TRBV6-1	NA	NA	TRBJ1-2	CASSERGTANYGYTF	TGTGCCAGCAGTGAGCGCGGAACTGCTAACTATGGCTACACCTTC
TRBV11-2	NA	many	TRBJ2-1	CASSLVPSDNEQFF	TGTGCCAGCAGCTTAGTTCCGTCAGACAATGAGCAGTTCTTC
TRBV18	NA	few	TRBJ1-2	CASSPEVGYTF	TGTGCCAGCTCACCCGAAGTCGGCTACACCTTC
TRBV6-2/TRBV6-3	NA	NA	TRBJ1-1	CASSGQPLEAFF	TGTGCCAGCAGTGGACAGCCGCTTGAAGCTTTCTTT
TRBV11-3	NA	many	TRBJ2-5	CASSGEWAQYF	TGTGCCAGCAGCGGAGAATGGGCCCAGTACTTC
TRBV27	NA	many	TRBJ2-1	CASRASSYNEQFF	TGTGCCAGCCGAGCTAGCTCCTACAATGAGCAGTTCTTC
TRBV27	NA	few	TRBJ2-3	CASSFGHLTDTQYF	TGTGCCAGCAGTTTCGGGCACCTCACAGATACGCAGTATTTT
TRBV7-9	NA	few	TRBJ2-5	CASSLAGRRRETQYF	TGTGCCAGCAGCTTAGCAGGACGGAGGAGAGAGACCCAGTACTTC
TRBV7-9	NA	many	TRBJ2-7	CASSLLGKGEGAYEQYF	TGTGCCAGCAGCTTGTTGGGTAAGGGGGAGGGAGCCTACGAGCAGTACTTC
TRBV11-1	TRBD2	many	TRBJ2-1	CAREHGLAEPPAYNEQFF	TGTGCCAGGGAGCACGGACTAGCGGAGCCCCCCGCTTACAATGAGCAGTTCTTC
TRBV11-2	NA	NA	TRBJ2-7	CASSLVADEQYF	TGTGCCAGCAGCTTAGTGGCAGACGAGCAGTACTTC
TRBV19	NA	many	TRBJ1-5	CASRSLREGQPQHF	TGTGCCAGTAGGAGCCTCCGGGAGGGTCAGCCCCAGCATTTT